These 9 T cell receptor beta chains originate from one sample sequenced in a study of Ad26.COV2.S vaccination and SARS-CoV-2 variants. Treatment: around 19 received Ad26.COV2.S at low or high dose, single or two shots; five or six received placebo; per-sample allocation not given. Collection of samples fell on day 63 after the first vaccine or placebo injection. TCRdb's table, derived via immunoSEQ multiplex PCR, lists solely in-frame clones and lacks some. The table records some 340,000 clones, about 86% of them present only once. Sequenced material: peripheral blood, taken in a trial of Ad26.COV2.S vaccine versus placebo. The source of these receptors is a person between 18 and 60 years old who received the Ad26.COV2.S COVID-19 vaccine or a placebo.

The chain combines TRBV7-8 with TRBJ1-6; possible D gene TRBD1, 6 bases. V gave up 4 bases and J gave up 0 bases, with 10 bases separating them. CDR1 is SGHVS, CDR2 FQNEAQ, per germline. The CDR3 length is 16 residues. In nucleotides, the CDR3 is TGTGCCAGCAGCTACGGACAGTTCTCCTATAATTCACCCCTCCACTTT. Residues: CASSYGQFSYNSPLHF.

This chain connects TRBV7-2 to TRBJ2-7; possibly TRBD2 for D (6 bases). Trimming took 3 bases from V and 2 from J, leaving 14 bases between them. The CDR3 contains 15 residues. Per the germline V gene, CDR1 is SGHTA and CDR2 is FQGNSA. The CDR3 sequence: CASSFGGASPYEQYF. CDR3 DNA sequence: TGTGCCAGCAGCTTTGGCGGGGCCTCCCCCTACGAGCAGTACTTC.

This chain uses TRBV29-1 with TRBJ1-1; no reliable D call. Trimming took 7 bases from V and 4 from J, leaving 19 bases between them. The CDR3 consists of 14 residues. The germline gives CDR1 SQVTM, CDR2 ANQGSEA. This CDR3 reads CSAPGLRDGTEAFF. Here the CDR3 DNA reads TGCAGCGCCCCTGGACTCCGTGATGGCACTGAAGCTTTCTTT.

The chain employs TRBV10-3 and TRBJ1-1; D gene unclear. Germline CDR1 ENHRY, CDR2 SYGVKD. With 6 bases removed from V and 1 base from J, the gap between germline ends came to 9 bases. This CDR3 spans 13 amino acids. This CDR3 reads CAISELGNTEAFF. CDR3 nucleotides: TGTGCCATCAGCGAACTGGGGAACACTGAAGCTTTCTTT.

The rearrangement uses TRBV19 and TRBJ2-7; D not certain. This CDR3 is 13 amino acids long. V was trimmed by 0 bases and J by 2 bases, leaving 5 bases between them. Germline loops: CDR1 LNHDA, CDR2 SQIVND (reference sequence). CDR3 bases: TGTGCCAGTAGTATAGATTGGGCCTACGAGCAGTACTTC. This sequence encodes CASSIDWAYEQYF.

The genes are TRBV7-2 and TRBJ2-3; 7 nucleotides match TRBD2. This CDR3 has 17 residues. The ends lost 5 bases at V and 0 bases at J; junction bases unmatched: 11. The V gene's germline CDR1 is SGHTA and CDR2 FQGNSA. The CDR3 here is CASSPPPSGESTDTQYF. The CDR3, as DNA: TGTGCCAGCAGCCCACCCCCCAGCGGGGAGAGCACAGATACGCAGTATTTT.

The chain carries TRBV5-1 and TRBJ2-7; possible D gene TRBD2, 6 bases. The CDR3 runs to 13 residues. V shed 0 bases and J shed 9 bases, with 13 bases lying between them. Per germline, CDR1 SGHRS and CDR2 YFSETQ. The DNA for the CDR3 is TGCGCCAGCAGCTTGGTTGGAGGGGAGGCGCAGTACTTC. This codes for CASSLVGGEAQYF.

The chain employs TRBV7-2 and TRBJ1-2, with TRBD1 as a possible D gene (6 bases). This CDR3 contains 15 residues. Trimming removed 5 bases at V and 4 bases at J, with 17 bases between. Germline V CDR1 and CDR2: SGHTA, FQGNSA. CDR3 nucleotide sequence: TGTGCCAGCAGCCCGTCAGGGACAAATATCTATGGCTACACCTTC. Translating gives CASSPSGTNIYGYTF.

About this clone itself: Other DNA sequences from this sample encode an identical CDR3 as well. The chain is built from TRBV7-2 and TRBJ1-2; TRBD1 might be the D (5 bases). The CDR3 is made up of 14 amino acids. V gave up 1 base and J gave up 2 bases, with 8 bases separating them. In germline, CDR1 is SGHTA, CDR2 FQGNSA. CDR3 sequence: CASSLGGSNYGYTF. CDR3 sequence (DNA): TGTGCCAGCAGCTTAGGGGGGTCGAACTATGGCTACACCTTC.